This TCR beta chain is drawn from a study of blood T cell repertoires in COVID-19. Study-level background: COVID-19 samples collected from the United States, Italy and Spain covered acute and convalescent phases. T cells, B-cell-depleted T cells, or PBMCs supplied cDNA or gDNA.

Authors' data handling: The assay estimated nucleated cells by amplifying reference gene primers. Assay: immunoSEQ multiplex PCR; the TCRdb copy retains only in-frame clones and omits some. The V and J calls and clone size come from that table; D and trimming were worked out from the DNA. The data hold over 150,000 clones, with 80% to 90% observed a single time. Germline CDR1 reads SNHLY; CDR2 reads FYNNEI. The CDR3 loop spans 16 amino acids. V was trimmed by 7 bases and J by 2 bases, leaving 17 bases between them. This chain links TRBV2 with TRBJ2-2, with D possibly matching TRBD2 (6 bases). Sequenced material: peripheral blood. The TCR sequence derives from a man younger than 35 who had recovered from COVID-19. The CDR3 sequence is CASKRSGDLNTGELFF. In DNA form, the CDR3 reads TGTGCCAGCAAGAGGTCGGGGGACCTAAACACCGGGGAGCTGTTTTTT.